This passage covers 19 T cell receptor beta chains from one sample sequenced in a study of post-analysis software for immune sequencing data. Overall study findings and caveats: Controls showed lower frequencies than patients for roughly five TRBV segments, and TRBV5-6, TRBV5-1 and TRBV20-1 were among these.

Sequencing libraries made from TCR beta cDNA carried unique molecular identifiers. TCRdb called the PCR reads again in MiXCR, with one record for every CDR3 protein. The sample contains about 570,000 distinct CDR3 sequences, under 40% of which appear only once. These receptors' targets are unknown. Material: blood. The origin of the receptors is a girl aged 2 to 17 with multiple sclerosis.

The CDR3 DNA reads TGTGCCAGCAGCCGGGGGGGCTGGTACGAGCAGTACTTC. Translation: CASSRGGWYEQYF. The chain uses TRBV7-6 and TRBJ2-7; 8 bases line up with TRBD2. In germline, CDR1 is SGHVS, CDR2 FNYEAQ. The CDR3 is made up of 13 amino acids. After removal of 5 bases from V and 4 bases from J, the junction contained 4 bases not matched to a gene.

The rearrangement joins TRBV4-3 to TRBJ2-4; no definite D call. The J call is uncertain, as TRBJ2-5 better fits the DNA end. Germline V lookup: CDR1 LGHNA, CDR2 YSLEER. This CDR3 is built from 15 residues. DNA for the CDR3: TGCGCCAGCAGCCAAGATCCCCAGGTCGGGGAGACCCAGTACTTC. The encoded protein is CASSQDPQVGETQYF.

The chain joins TRBV7-9 to TRBJ2-6, with D perhaps matching TRBD1 (6 bases). Germline V lookup: CDR1 SEHNR, CDR2 FQNEAQ (reference sequence). The V gene lost 5 bases and the J gene lost 1 base, with 18 bases spanning the gap. The CDR3 covers 18 residues. CDR3 DNA sequence: TGTGCCAGCAGCCCGAGACAGGTTCAGCCGTCTGGGGCCAACGTCCTGACTTTC. Amino acid sequence: CASSPRQVQPSGANVLTF.

The rearrangement joins TRBV7-9 to TRBJ2-3, with 10 nucleotides matching TRBD2. The CDR3 is 19 amino acids. The germline gives CDR1 SEHNR, CDR2 FQNEAQ (reference sequence). Trimming removed 4 bases from V and 0 bases from J; junction bases left unmatched: 13. In DNA form, the CDR3 reads TGTGCCAGCAGCTCGACAGGGACTAGCGCAAATCCTAGCACAGATACGCAGTATTTT. This codes for CASSSTGTSANPSTDTQYF.

This clonotype has at least ten counts. This chain links TRBV7-8 with TRBJ2-2; 10 positions match TRBD2. The V gene end was trimmed by 5 bases and the J gene end by 4 bases; junction bases not matched to a gene: 4. Germline CDR1 and CDR2: SGHVS and FQNEAQ. The CDR3 runs to 15 residues. This CDR3 reads CASSRSGGATGELFF. The CDR3 DNA reads as TGTGCCAGCAGCCGAAGCGGGGGGGCCACCGGGGAGCTGTTTTTT.

This clonotype was seen more than once but under ten times. The chain uses TRBV11-2 and TRBJ2-1; 12 bases are shared with TRBD2. The V gene end was trimmed by 5 bases and the J gene end by 4 bases; junction bases not matched to a gene: 6. The germline V gene encodes CDR1 SGHAT and CDR2 FQNNGV. The CDR3 is 16 amino acids. In DNA form, the CDR3 reads TGTGCCAGCAGCCCTAGCGGGGGGGCAGGGTACAATGAGCAGTTCTTC. It codes for CASSPSGGAGYNEQFF.

Regarding this clonotype: Possible read error: a much larger clone is one base away. The genes are TRBV7-9 and TRBJ2-3, with a weak D call TRBD2 (6 bases). CDR3 size: 17 residues. Germline CDR1 reads SEHNR; CDR2 reads FQNEAQ (reference sequence). Trimming pared 4 bases from V and 0 bases from J, leaving 17 bases between. CDR3 sequence: CASSSPIADSSTDTQYF. The DNA for the CDR3 is TGTGCCAGCAGCTCCCCTATAGCGGATTCTAGCACAGATACGCAGTATTTT. Combining the CDR3 with reference TRBV7-9 and TRBJ2-3 gives the whole variable domain DTGVSQNPRHKITKRGQNVTFRCDPISEHNRLYWYRQTLGQGPEFLTYFQNEAQLEKSRLLSDRFSAERPKGSFSTLEIQRTEQGDSAMYLCASSSPIADSSTDTQYFGPGTRLTVL.

This chain uses TRBV6-1 with TRBJ2-7; D uncertain. The V and J ends lost 1 base and 2 bases respectively, with 6 bases between them. The CDR3 runs 13 residues. Germline V gene lookup returns CDR1 MNHNS and CDR2 SASEGT. The CDR3 bases are TGTGCCAGCAGTGAAGGTGCCCCCTACGAGCAGTACTTC. The encoded protein is CASSEGAPYEQYF.

In its sample, this clonotype was seen a few times. V usage is TRBV5-1 and J usage is TRBJ2-1, with D perhaps being TRBD1 or TRBD2 (5 bases each). Trimming took 0 bases from V and 9 from J, leaving 10 bases between them. This CDR3 is built from 13 residues. Germline CDR1 reads SGHRS; CDR2 reads YFSETQ. This CDR3 reads CASSLAIGAEQFF. CDR3 DNA sequence: TGCGCCAGCAGCTTGGCCATCGGGGCTGAGCAGTTCTTC.

V and J are TRBV6-1 and TRBJ2-3; D gene uncertain. This CDR3 is 14 amino acids long. The V gene lost 10 bases and the J gene lost 5 bases, with 19 bases spanning the gap. Germline assignment: CDR1 MNHNS and CDR2 SASEGT. CDR3 amino acids: CATQAVFTGDTQYF. The CDR3 region has the DNA TGTGCCACGCAAGCTGTTTTCACGGGAGATACGCAGTATTTT.

The chain carries TRBV7-9 and TRBJ1-4; a weak D match, TRBD1 (6 bases). Trimming removed 5 bases from V and 5 bases from J, with 15 bases in between. CDR3 size: 15 residues. In germline, CDR1 is SEHNR, CDR2 FQNEAQ (reference sequence). CDR3 region: CASSQGQPRNEKLFF. CDR3 coding DNA: TGTGCCAGCAGCCAAGGACAGCCCAGAAATGAAAAACTGTTTTTT.

This rearrangement joins TRBV6-5 to TRBJ1-2, with D uncertain. V was clipped by 3 bases and J by 1 base, with 9 bases between them. Germline V CDR1 and CDR2: MNHEY, SVGAGI. The CDR3 covers 14 residues. The CDR3 DNA sequence: TGTGCCAGCAGTTATGGGCGGAGTAACTATGGCTACACCTTC. The encoded protein is CASSYGRSNYGYTF.

Comment on this clonotype: The junction departs from germline at one end; a sequencing error may be responsible. This chain uses TRBV7-2 with TRBJ2-7; 9 bases match TRBD1. Looked up from germline, CDR1 is SGHTA and CDR2 is FQGNSA. The CDR3 is made up of 15 amino acids. The chain's CDR3 is CANSLEGTGNYEQYF. CDR3 nucleotides: TGTGCCAACAGCTTAGAGGGGACAGGGAACTACGAGCAGTACTTC.

V gene TRBV20-1 combines with J gene TRBJ2-7, with 7 bases fitting TRBD1. The CDR3 runs to 13 residues. J gave up 4 bases and V 6 bases, and 9 bases lay outside the gene matches. Germline lookup yields CDR1 DFQATT and CDR2 SNEGSKA (reference sequence). Here the CDR3 DNA reads TGCAGTGCCATGGACAGGATCAGTTACGAGCAGTACTTC. This codes for CSAMDRISYEQYF.

The rearrangement links TRBV6-5 to TRBJ1-1; no clear D. Germline V gene sequence: CDR1 MNHEY, CDR2 SVGAGI. The CDR3 length is 13 residues. The ends were cut back, 7 bases at V and 5 bases at J, with 14 bases in the middle. CDR3 loop: CASIEASGTEAFF. DNA of the CDR3: TGTGCCAGCATAGAGGCAAGCGGGACTGAAGCTTTCTTT.

The rearrangement links TRBV19 to TRBJ2-3, with 9 bases lining up with TRBD1. The CDR3 contains 15 residues. The V segment lost 6 bases and the J segment 5 bases; nucleotides outside the gene matches: 9. Germline V gene lookup returns CDR1 LNHDA and CDR2 SQIVND (reference sequence). In DNA, the CDR3 is TGTGCCAGTAGGCAAACAGGGGGCGAAAGAGATACGCAGTATTTT. Translating gives CASRQTGGERDTQYF. The complete variable domain, with remaining parts taken from reference TRBV19 and TRBJ2-3, reads DGGITQSPKYLFRKEGQNVTLSCEQNLNHDAMYWYRQDPGQGLRLIYYSQIVNDFQKGDIAEGYSVSREKKESFPLTVTSAQKNPTAFYLCASRQTGGERDTQYFGPGTRLTVL.

V and J are TRBV7-2 and TRBJ2-5; 7 positions agree with TRBD2. The CDR3 is 14 residues long. V lost 2 bases, J lost 5 bases, and 5 bases stayed unmatched. CDR1 and CDR2 from the germline V gene are SGHTA and FQGNSA. CDR3 in amino acids: CASSLYRGGETQYF. The CDR3, as DNA: TGTGCCAGCAGCTTATATCGGGGAGGGGAGACCCAGTACTTC.

V is TRBV2 and J is TRBJ2-7, with 11 bases matching TRBD1. The V gene end was trimmed by 7 bases and the J gene end by 5 bases; junction bases not matched to a gene: 7. The CDR3 is 14 residues long. Germline V lookup: CDR1 SNHLY, CDR2 FYNNEI. CDR3 in DNA: TGTGCCAGCATGGTGGACAGGGGGCCGAACGAGCAGTACTTC. Encoded protein: CASMVDRGPNEQYF. The full variable domain, in which reference TRBV2 and TRBJ2-7 provide the parts outside the CDR3, is EPEVTQTPSHQVTQMGQEVILRCVPISNHLYFYWYRQILGQKVEFLVSFYNNEISEKSEIFDDQFSVERPDGSNFTLKIRSTKLEDSAMYFCASMVDRGPNEQYFGPGTRLTVT.

This chain links TRBV25-1 with TRBJ1-6; D is unclear. Looked up from germline, CDR1 is MGHDK and CDR2 is SYGVNS. Deletions cut 4 bases from V and 10 bases from J, with 14 bases between. This CDR3 has 14 residues. CDR3 sequence: CASSGAESQSPLHF. Written as DNA, the CDR3 is TGTGCCAGCAGTGGGGCGGAAAGTCAGTCACCCCTCCACTTT.